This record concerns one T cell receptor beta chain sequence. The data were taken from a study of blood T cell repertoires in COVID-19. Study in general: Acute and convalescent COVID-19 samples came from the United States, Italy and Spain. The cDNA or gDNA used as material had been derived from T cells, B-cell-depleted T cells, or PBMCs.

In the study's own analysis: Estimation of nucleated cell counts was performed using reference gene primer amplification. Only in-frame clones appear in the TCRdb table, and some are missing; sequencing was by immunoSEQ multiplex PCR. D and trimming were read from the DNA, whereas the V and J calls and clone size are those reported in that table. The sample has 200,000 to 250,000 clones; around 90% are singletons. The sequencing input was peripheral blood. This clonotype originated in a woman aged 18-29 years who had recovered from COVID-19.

The DNA for the CDR3 is TGTGCCAGCAGCCTCTACGTAGCGGGAGGTAACGAGCAGTACTTC. It codes for CASSLYVAGGNEQYF. V and J are TRBV5-6 and TRBJ2-7, with 10 bases lining up with TRBD2. Germline-derived CDR1 and CDR2 are SGHDT and YYEEEE. This CDR3 is 15 amino acids long. V lost 4 bases and J lost 5; bases outside the gene matches: 9.